This TCR beta chain was sequenced in a study of blood T cell repertoires in COVID-19. Study information: Whether acute or convalescent, the COVID-19 samples came from the United States, Italy and Spain. PBMCs, B-cell-depleted T cells, or T cells provided the cDNA or gDNA that made up the material.

Method: immunoSEQ multiplex PCR; TCRdb's copy keeps in-frame clones and lacks some. This table holds approximately 300,000 clones, 90% found once. Trimming took 6 bases from V and 4 from J, leaving 17 bases between them. Germline CDR1 KGHDR, CDR2 SFDVKD. The CDR3 is 16 residues long. This receptor was obtained from a woman aged 40-49 years with COVID-19, enrolled during active disease. The chain joins TRBV24-1 to TRBJ1-4; possible D gene TRBD1, 5 bases. The material sequenced was peripheral blood. This CDR3 is CATSTGEDPFNEKLFF. The CDR3 DNA sequence: TGTGCCACCAGTACGGGGGAGGATCCCTTTAATGAAAAACTGTTTTTT.